A single sample gave rise to the 20 T cell receptor beta chains below, sequenced in a study of early T cells in non-severe SARS-CoV-2 infection. A single record per CDR3 protein comes from TCRdb applying MiXCR to the 5' RACE reads. The data contain about 26,000 distinct CDR3 sequences, 5% to 6% of them singletons. Sequenced material: whole blood. All receptors derive from an adult who was a healthcare worker with PCR-confirmed SARS-CoV-2 infection or an uninfected control (not recorded which).

This chain links TRBV5-1 with TRBJ1-1; 8 nucleotides line up with TRBD1. V lost 3 bases, J lost 1 base, and 2 bases stayed unmatched. The CDR3 covers 14 residues. Germline CDR1 reads SGHRS; CDR2 reads YFSETQ. For the CDR3, the DNA is TGCGCCAGCAGCTCAGGACAGGGGAACACTGAAGCTTTCTTT. This sequence encodes CASSSGQGNTEAFF.

This clonotype was recorded at least ten times. The chain joins TRBV7-2 to TRBJ2-3, with 7 bases lining up with TRBD1. This CDR3 is 15 amino acids long. Trimming took 6 bases from V and 5 from J; bases not matched to a gene: 11. CDR1 SGHTA and CDR2 FQGNSA come from the germline V gene. The CDR3 protein is CASRLRQGVVDTQYF. The CDR3 nucleotides read TGTGCCAGCAGACTTAGACAGGGAGTGGTAGATACGCAGTATTTT.

This clonotype was recorded at least ten times. V and J are TRBV20-1 and TRBJ2-7; a weak D match, TRBD2 (5 bases). Germline CDR1 and CDR2: DFQATT and SNEGSKA (reference sequence). Trimming pared 0 bases from V and 3 bases from J, leaving 12 bases between. The CDR3 consists of 14 residues. This chain's CDR3 is CSARDPGGIYEQYF. The DNA of the CDR3 is TGCAGTGCTAGAGATCCCGGAGGAATCTACGAGCAGTACTTC.

Ten or more counts support this clonotype. V and J are TRBV12-3 or TRBV12-4 and TRBJ2-6; D possibly uses TRBD1 or TRBD2 (5 bases each). The V gene lost 10 bases and the J gene lost 3 bases, with 22 bases spanning the gap. The CDR3 length is 17 residues. The CDR3 sequence is CANYFPFGGGGANVLTF. DNA of the CDR3: TGTGCCAACTATTTCCCTTTTGGGGGTGGTGGGGCCAACGTCCTGACTTTC.

This clonotype was seen repeatedly, ten times or more. The genes are TRBV19 and TRBJ2-1, with TRBD1 matching over 11 bases. The V and J ends lost 8 bases and 2 bases, in that order; junction bases with no gene match: 17. The germline V gene has CDR1 LNHDA and CDR2 SQIVND (reference sequence). The CDR3 runs to 19 residues. The CDR3 is CASPPWTGGGLIPYNEQFF. CDR3 nucleotides: TGTGCCAGTCCTCCCTGGACAGGGGGCGGATTAATTCCCTACAATGAGCAGTTCTTC.

This clonotype came up many times. V and J are TRBV27 and TRBJ1-5; D unclear. V was cut by 2 bases and J by 0 bases, with 8 bases left in between. CDR3 size: 15 residues. The germline V gene has CDR1 MNHEY and CDR2 SMNVEV (reference sequence). Here the CDR3 reads CASSLVAASNQPQHF. The DNA of the CDR3 is TGTGCCAGCAGTTTAGTGGCGGCTAGCAATCAGCCCCAGCATTTT.

This clonotype was observed many times. V usage is TRBV7-9 and J usage is TRBJ1-6; 10 positions agree with TRBD1. After removal of 5 bases from V and 10 bases from J, the junction contained 17 bases not matched to a gene. This CDR3 has 18 residues. CDR1 and CDR2 (germline): SEHNR, FQNEAQ (reference sequence). The CDR3 region is CASSPGTGENNYYSPLHF. CDR3 DNA sequence: TGTGCCAGCAGCCCCGGGACAGGGGAGAACAATTACTACTCACCCCTCCACTTT.

At least ten counts were recorded for this clonotype. This sequence joins TRBV6-5 and TRBJ2-7; D is unresolved. V was cut by 6 bases and J by 2 bases, with 14 bases left in between. The length of the CDR3 is 14 residues. Germline lookup yields CDR1 MNHEY and CDR2 SVGAGI. Written as DNA, the CDR3 is TGTGCCAGCAGCAAAACCGACATACCCTACGAGCAGTACTTC. This codes for CASSKTDIPYEQYF.

This clonotype occurred a few times. This rearrangement joins TRBV7-3 to TRBJ2-3; 11 bases are shared with TRBD2. With 6 bases clipped from V and 3 bases from J, the junction kept 5 bases outside the gene matches. Germline loops: CDR1 SGHTA, CDR2 FQGTGA. CDR3 length: 15 amino acids. In DNA form, the CDR3 reads TGTGCCAGCAGGCTGACTAGCGGGAAGACAGATACGCAGTATTTT. Its translation is CASRLTSGKTDTQYF. Looking up the rest from reference TRBV7-3 and TRBJ2-3 gives the full variable domain: GAGVSQTPSNKVTEKGKYVELRCDPISGHTALYWYRQSLGQGPEFLIYFQGTGAADDSGLPNDRFFAVRPEGSVSTLKIQRTERGDSAVYLCASRLTSGKTDTQYFGPGTRLTVL.

In this sample, this clonotype turned up many times. V and J are TRBV4-2 and TRBJ2-3; D might be TRBD1 or TRBD2, each matching 5 bases. Germline CDR1 LGHNA, CDR2 YNFKEQ. The CDR3 contains 15 residues. V gave up 7 bases and J gave up 0 bases, with 14 bases separating them. CDR3 in amino acids: CASKTGTSSTDTQYF. The CDR3 DNA sequence: TGTGCCAGCAAAACCGGGACCTCAAGCACAGATACGCAGTATTTT.

This clonotype was seen repeatedly, ten times or more. The rearrangement joins TRBV18 to TRBJ2-2, with D unresolved. The ends were cut back, 2 bases at V and 5 bases at J, with 3 bases in the middle. The CDR3 spans 12 residues. Germline V gene lookup returns CDR1 KGHSH and CDR2 LQKENI. The CDR3 DNA is TGTGCCAGCTCACCAGTAACCGGGGAGCTGTTTTTT. The encoded protein is CASSPVTGELFF.

The rearrangement joins TRBV5-1 to TRBJ1-1; the D is unclear. There are 13 residues in the CDR3. Trimming left V 0 bases short and J 6 bases short, with 9 bases between. Germline assignment: CDR1 SGHRS and CDR2 YFSETQ. As DNA, the CDR3 is TGCGCCAGCAGCTTGGGAGTTACTTCTGAAGCTTTCTTT. Its translation is CASSLGVTSEAFF.

This clonotype was observed many times. The V gene is TRBV7-3, the J gene TRBJ2-1; D is ambiguous. Germline assignment: CDR1 SGHTA and CDR2 FQGTGA. The CDR3 runs 12 residues. V was trimmed by 1 base and J by 5 bases, leaving 3 bases between them. Here the CDR3 reads CASSLNNNEQFF. Written as DNA, the CDR3 is TGTGCCAGCAGCTTAAATAACAATGAGCAGTTCTTC.

The sample holds a few counts of this clonotype. The chain combines TRBV28 with TRBJ2-2; possibly TRBD2 for D (6 bases). The V end was cut by 5 bases, the J end by 5 bases, with 24 bases between. Germline V gene data show CDR1 as MDHEN and CDR2 as SYDVKM. CDR3 length: 18 amino acids. Here the CDR3 DNA reads TGTGCCAGCAGTCCCCGGTGGCTAGCGAAAGGGAGGACCGGGGAGCTGTTTTTT. Translated, it gives CASSPRWLAKGRTGELFF.

At least ten counts were recorded for this clonotype. The chain is built from TRBV6-5 and TRBJ1-1; no reliable D call. The CDR3 contains 14 residues. Germline CDR1 MNHEY, CDR2 SVGAGI. V gave up 4 bases and J gave up 1 base, with 10 bases separating them. This chain's CDR3 is CASSLSGTNTEAFF. The DNA of the CDR3 is TGTGCCAGCAGTTTATCAGGAACGAACACTGAAGCTTTCTTT.

This clonotype has ten or more counts. The chain links TRBV20-1 to TRBJ1-5, with a tentative D call TRBD1 (5 bases). Germline CDR1 DFQATT, CDR2 SNEGSKA (reference sequence). The CDR3 sequence is 15 residues long. The V and J ends lost 6 bases and 0 bases respectively, with 15 bases between them. This CDR3 is CSARDGVYSNQPQHF. The CDR3 coding sequence is TGCAGTGCCCGGGACGGGGTTTATAGCAATCAGCCCCAGCATTTT.

This clonotype has ten or more counts. The V call is TRBV29-1, the J call TRBJ2-1; either TRBD1 or TRBD2 may supply D (5 bases each). Trimming stripped 6 bases from V and 2 bases from J, with 11 bases between. The germline V gene has CDR1 SQVTM and CDR2 ANQGSEA. This CDR3 region has 13 residues. In DNA, the CDR3 is TGCAGCGTCCGGGACCCGGCCTACAATGAGCAGTTCTTC. It yields the protein CSVRDPAYNEQFF.

This clonotype has at least ten counts. The chain joins TRBV29-1 to TRBJ2-7, with D perhaps TRBD1 (5 bases). Germline V CDR1 and CDR2: SQVTM, ANQGSEA. This CDR3 contains 13 residues. V was pared by 2 bases and J by 4 bases, with 12 bases between. The DNA for the CDR3 is TGCAGCGTTGAATTGGGGCAGCCATACGAGCAGTACTTC. This sequence encodes CSVELGQPYEQYF.

This clonotype occurred many times. This rearrangement joins TRBV19 to TRBJ2-7; maybe TRBD1 (6 bases). Germline lookup yields CDR1 LNHDA and CDR2 SQIVND (reference sequence). The CDR3 covers 13 residues. V shed 8 bases and J shed 3 bases, with 14 bases lying between them. The CDR3 DNA follows: TGTGCCAGTTCAGGGGCGACGATCTACGAGCAGTACTTC. Translating gives CASSGATIYEQYF.

This clonotype appeared many times. The V and J genes are TRBV19 and TRBJ2-1, with 11 nucleotides matching TRBD2. The length of the CDR3 is 17 residues. CDR1 LNHDA and CDR2 SQIVND come from the germline V gene (reference sequence). V was clipped by 5 bases and J by 0 bases; unmatched bases: 6. The CDR3 DNA sequence: TGTGCCAGTAGTTATAGGACTAGCGGGTACTCCTACAATGAGCAGTTCTTC. Its protein is CASSYRTSGYSYNEQFF.